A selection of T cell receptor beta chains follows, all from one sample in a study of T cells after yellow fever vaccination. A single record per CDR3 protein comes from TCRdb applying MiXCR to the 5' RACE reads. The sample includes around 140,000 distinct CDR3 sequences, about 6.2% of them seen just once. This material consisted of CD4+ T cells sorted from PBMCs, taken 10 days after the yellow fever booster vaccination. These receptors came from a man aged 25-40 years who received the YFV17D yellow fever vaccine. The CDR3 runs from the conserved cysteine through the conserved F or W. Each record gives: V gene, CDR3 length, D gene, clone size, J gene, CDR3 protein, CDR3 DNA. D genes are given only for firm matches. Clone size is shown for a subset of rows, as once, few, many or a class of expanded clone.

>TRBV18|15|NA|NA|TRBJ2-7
CASSMGHVDPYEQYF
TGTGCCAGCTCAATGGGGCACGTGGACCCCTACGAGCAGTACTTC
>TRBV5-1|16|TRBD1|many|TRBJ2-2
CASSLTGTGGTGELFF
TGCGCCAGCAGCCTGACCGGGACAGGGGGCACCGGGGAGCTGTTTTTT
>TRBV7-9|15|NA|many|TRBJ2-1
CATLLSASSYNEQFF
TGTGCCACCCTCCTTAGCGCGAGCTCCTACAATGAGCAGTTCTTC
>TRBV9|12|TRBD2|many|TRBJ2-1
CATSGGYNEQFF
TGTGCCACGAGCGGGGGTTACAATGAGCAGTTCTTC
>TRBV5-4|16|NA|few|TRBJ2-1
CASSLSRGSKKNEQFF
TGTGCCAGCAGCTTGTCCCGGGGGTCCAAAAAAAATGAGCAGTTCTTC
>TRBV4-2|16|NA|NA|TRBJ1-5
CASSQQRHAGNQPQHF
TGTGCCAGCAGCCAACAACGTCACGCGGGCAATCAGCCCCAGCATTTT
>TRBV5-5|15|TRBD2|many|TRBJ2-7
CASSLALAGAYEQYF
TGTGCCAGCAGCTTGGCGCTAGCGGGAGCTTACGAGCAGTACTTC
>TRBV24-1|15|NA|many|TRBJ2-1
CATSDRRSSYNEQFF
TGTGCCACCAGTGATAGGAGGAGCTCCTACAATGAGCAGTTCTTC
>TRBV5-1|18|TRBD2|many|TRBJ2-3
CASSRGLAGGPGSDTQYF
TGCGCCAGCAGCCGGGGACTAGCGGGAGGGCCGGGGTCAGATACGCAGTATTTT
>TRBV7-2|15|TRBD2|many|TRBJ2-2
CASSSSGSNTGELFF
TGTGCCAGCAGCTCCAGCGGGAGCAACACCGGGGAGCTGTTTTTT
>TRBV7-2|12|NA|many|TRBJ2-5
CASSRYQETQYF
TGTGCCAGCAGCCGGTACCAAGAGACCCAGTACTTC
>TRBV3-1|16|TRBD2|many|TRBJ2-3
CASSTSGRANTDTQYF
TGTGCCAGCAGTACTAGCGGGAGGGCTAACACAGATACGCAGTATTTT
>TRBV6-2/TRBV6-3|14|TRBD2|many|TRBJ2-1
CASRTSGSRDEQFF
TGTGCCAGCAGAACGAGCGGGAGCAGGGATGAGCAGTTCTTC
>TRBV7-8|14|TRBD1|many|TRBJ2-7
CATEDGQGAGEQYF
TGTGCGACGGAAGATGGACAGGGGGCTGGCGAGCAGTACTTC
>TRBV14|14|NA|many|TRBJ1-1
CASSQELRNTEAFF
TGTGCCAGCAGCCAAGAACTAAGGAACACTGAAGCTTTCTTT
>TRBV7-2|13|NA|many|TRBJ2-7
CARPGPPDYEQYF
TGTGCCAGGCCGGGACCACCAGACTACGAGCAGTACTTC
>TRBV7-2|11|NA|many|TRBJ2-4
CASSSLGLQYF
TGTGCCAGCAGCTCCCTAGGACTTCAGTACTTC
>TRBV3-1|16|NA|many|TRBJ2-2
CASSHSPSGNTGELFF
TGTGCCAGCAGCCATTCCCCTAGTGGTAACACCGGGGAGCTGTTTTTT
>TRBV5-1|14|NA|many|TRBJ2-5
CASSSGGPPETQYF
TGCGCCAGCAGCTCCGGAGGGCCCCCAGAGACCCAGTACTTC
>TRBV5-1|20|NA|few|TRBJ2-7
CASRSTSTGASIPSSYEQYF
TGCGCCAGCAGATCCACCTCGACAGGCGCGTCTATACCGAGCTCCTACGAGCAGTACTTC
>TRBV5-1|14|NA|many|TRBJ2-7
CASSLSGQTYEQYF
TGCGCCAGCAGCTTGTCGGGGCAGACCTACGAGCAGTACTTC
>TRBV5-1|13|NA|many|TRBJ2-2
CASSLGVDGELFF
TGCGCCAGCAGCTTGGGGGTTGACGGGGAGCTGTTTTTT
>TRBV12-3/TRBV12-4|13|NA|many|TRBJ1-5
CASSYGRRQPQHF
TGTGCCAGCAGTTATGGCAGAAGGCAGCCCCAGCATTTT
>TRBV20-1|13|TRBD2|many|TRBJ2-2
CSATSGNTGELFF
TGCAGTGCTACTAGCGGGAACACCGGGGAGCTGTTTTTT